These T cell receptor beta chains were read from a single sample in a study of blood T cell repertoires in COVID-19. Method: immunoSEQ multiplex PCR; TCRdb's copy keeps in-frame clones and lacks some. There are 100,000 to 150,000 clones in the sample; 85% to 90% occur only once, and 7.6% lies in the top ten. The sample taken for sequencing was peripheral blood. The receptor set was obtained from a man aged 45 to 65 with acute or convalescent COVID-19. Both conserved end residues are part of each CDR3. Each record gives: D gene, V gene, J gene, clone size, CDR3 protein, CDR3 DNA. D genes are given only for firm matches. The size entry is marked missing in some rows and otherwise reads once, few, many or a size class.

d_gene: NA; v_gene: TRBV5-1; j_gene: TRBJ2-1; abundance: NA; CDR3aa: CASSLVLGASMNEQFF; CDR3nt: TGCGCCAGCAGCTTGGTCTTGGGGGCGAGCATGAATGAGCAGTTCTTC
d_gene: TRBD2; v_gene: TRBV6-5; j_gene: TRBJ2-1; abundance: NA; CDR3aa: CASSPRTSGYNEQFF; CDR3nt: TGTGCCAGCAGTCCCCGGACTAGCGGGTACAATGAGCAGTTCTTC
d_gene: NA; v_gene: TRBV5-6; j_gene: TRBJ1-4; abundance: NA; CDR3aa: CASSLGWGGGEKLFF; CDR3nt: TGTGCCAGCAGCTTGGGTTGGGGAGGCGGTGAAAAACTGTTTTTT
d_gene: TRBD1; v_gene: TRBV6-6; j_gene: TRBJ2-1; abundance: NA; CDR3aa: CASSPPPTGTGGSGGSNCDEQFF; CDR3nt: TGTGCCAGCAGTCCCCCGCCTACCGGGACAGGGGGTTCTGGCGGGAGTAATTGTGATGAGCAGTTCTTC
d_gene: NA; v_gene: TRBV11-2; j_gene: TRBJ2-1; abundance: NA; CDR3aa: CASSSTLVALNEQFF; CDR3nt: TGTGCCAGCAGCTCGACGCTAGTAGCTCTCAATGAGCAGTTCTTC
d_gene: TRBD1; v_gene: TRBV7-6; j_gene: TRBJ2-2; abundance: NA; CDR3aa: CASSRGTGSGGELFF; CDR3nt: TGTGCCAGCAGCAGAGGGACAGGGTCTGGCGGGGAGCTGTTTTTT
d_gene: TRBD2; v_gene: TRBV7-9; j_gene: TRBJ2-5; abundance: NA; CDR3aa: CASSFGLAYMSGETQYF; CDR3nt: TGTGCCAGCAGCTTCGGACTAGCGTACATGTCGGGAGAGACCCAGTACTTC
d_gene: NA; v_gene: TRBV19; j_gene: TRBJ1-1; abundance: NA; CDR3aa: CASSKDSMNTEAFF; CDR3nt: TGTGCCAGTAGTAAGGACAGCATGAACACTGAAGCTTTCTTT
d_gene: NA; v_gene: TRBV3-1/TRBV3-2; j_gene: TRBJ1-4; abundance: NA; CDR3aa: CASSRRTDNEKLFF; CDR3nt: TGTGCCAGCAGCCGCAGGACAGATAATGAAAAACTGTTTTTT
d_gene: TRBD2; v_gene: TRBV5-1; j_gene: TRBJ2-1; abundance: few; CDR3aa: CASSSSGTSGGSSYNEQFF; CDR3nt: TGCGCCAGCAGCTCCTCCGGGACTAGCGGGGGTAGCTCCTACAATGAGCAGTTCTTC